This TCR beta chain was documented in a study of cytomegalovirus exposure and HLA in healthy donors. Study context: Earlier findings included some 120 million unique TCR beta sequences obtained from 150 million to 200 million T cells. Whole-study findings and limits: Apart from CMV serostatus, no immune exposure information was available. Some highly shared sequence variants likely arose as a pipeline artifact.

This CDR3 spans 15 amino acids. CDR1 and CDR2 from the germline V gene are MNHEY and SVGAGI. With 4 bases clipped from V and 1 base from J, the junction kept 3 bases outside the gene matches. This clone has a single count. The antigen is unknown. PCR used 60 Vbeta primers and 13 Jbeta primers. Measured with immunoSEQ multiplex PCR; TCRdb has only the in-frame clones, and not every one. The table includes some 140,000 clones, around 84% detected once. The TCR originated in a woman aged 40-49 years in good health and CMV-seropositive. The sequenced sample consisted of PBMCs. The V gene is TRBV6-5, the J gene TRBJ2-2; 7 nucleotides agree with TRBD1. CDR3 DNA: TGTGCCAGCAGTTGGAGACAGGGGAACACCGGGGAGCTGTTTTTT. Amino acids: CASSWRQGNTGELFF.